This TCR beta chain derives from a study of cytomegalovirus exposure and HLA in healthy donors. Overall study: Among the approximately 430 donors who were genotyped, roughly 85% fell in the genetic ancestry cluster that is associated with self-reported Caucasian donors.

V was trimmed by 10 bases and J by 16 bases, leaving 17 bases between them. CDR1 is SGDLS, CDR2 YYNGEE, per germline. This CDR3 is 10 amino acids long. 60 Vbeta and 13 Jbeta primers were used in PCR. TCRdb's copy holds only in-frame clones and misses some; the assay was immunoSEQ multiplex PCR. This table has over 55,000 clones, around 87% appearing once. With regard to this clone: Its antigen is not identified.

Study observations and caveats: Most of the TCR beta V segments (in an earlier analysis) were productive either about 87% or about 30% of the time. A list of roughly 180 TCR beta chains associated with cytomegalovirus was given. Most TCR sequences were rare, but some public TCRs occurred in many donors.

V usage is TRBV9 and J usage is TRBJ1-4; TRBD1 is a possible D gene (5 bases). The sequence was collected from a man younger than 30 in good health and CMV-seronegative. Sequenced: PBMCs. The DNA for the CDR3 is TGTGCCTCCCCCAGGGCAGTTGGGTTTTTT. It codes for CASPRAVGFF.